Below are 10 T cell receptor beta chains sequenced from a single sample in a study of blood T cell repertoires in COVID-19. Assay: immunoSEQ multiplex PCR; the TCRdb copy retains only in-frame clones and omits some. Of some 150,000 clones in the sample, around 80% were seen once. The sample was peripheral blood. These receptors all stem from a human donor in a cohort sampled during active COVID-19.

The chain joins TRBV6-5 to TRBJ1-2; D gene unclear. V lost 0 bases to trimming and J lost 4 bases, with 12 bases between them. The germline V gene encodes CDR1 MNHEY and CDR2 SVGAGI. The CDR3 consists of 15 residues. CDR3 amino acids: CASSYSGSGSYGYTF. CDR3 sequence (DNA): TGTGCCAGCAGTTACTCGGGAAGCGGGAGCTATGGCTACACCTTC.

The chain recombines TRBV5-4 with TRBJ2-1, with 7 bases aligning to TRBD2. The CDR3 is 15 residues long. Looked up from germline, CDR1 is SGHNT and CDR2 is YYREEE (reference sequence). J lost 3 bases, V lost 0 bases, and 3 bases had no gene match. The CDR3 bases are TGTGCCAGCAGCTTGGTAGGCGGGGGCTACAATGAGCAGTTCTTC. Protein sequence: CASSLVGGGYNEQFF.

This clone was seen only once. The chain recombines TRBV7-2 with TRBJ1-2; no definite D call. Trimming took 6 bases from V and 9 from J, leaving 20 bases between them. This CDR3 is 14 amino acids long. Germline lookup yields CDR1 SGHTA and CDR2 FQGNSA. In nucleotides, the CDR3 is TGTGCCAGCAGTTCCCTTATGACGGGTTCGCGCTACACCTTC. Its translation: CASSSLMTGSRYTF. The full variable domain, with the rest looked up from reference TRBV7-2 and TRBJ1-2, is GAGVSQSPSNKVTEKGKDVELRCDPISGHTALYWYRQSLGQGLEFLIYFQGNSAPDKSGLPSDRFSAERTGGSVSTLTIQRTQQEDSAVYLCASSSLMTGSRYTFGSGTRLTVV.

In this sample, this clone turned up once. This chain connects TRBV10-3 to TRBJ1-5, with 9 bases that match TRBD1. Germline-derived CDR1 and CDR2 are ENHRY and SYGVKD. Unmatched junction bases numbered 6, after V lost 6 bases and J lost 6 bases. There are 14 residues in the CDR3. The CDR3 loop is CAISEDRGSQPQHF. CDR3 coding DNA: TGTGCCATCAGCGAGGACAGGGGAAGTCAGCCCCAGCATTTT.

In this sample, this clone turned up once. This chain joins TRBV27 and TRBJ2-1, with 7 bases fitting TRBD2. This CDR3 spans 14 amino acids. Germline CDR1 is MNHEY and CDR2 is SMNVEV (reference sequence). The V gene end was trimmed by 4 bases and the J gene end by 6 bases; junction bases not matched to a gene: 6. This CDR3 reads CASSWVGGGNEQFF. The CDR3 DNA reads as TGTGCCAGCAGTTGGGTCGGCGGGGGCAATGAGCAGTTCTTC.

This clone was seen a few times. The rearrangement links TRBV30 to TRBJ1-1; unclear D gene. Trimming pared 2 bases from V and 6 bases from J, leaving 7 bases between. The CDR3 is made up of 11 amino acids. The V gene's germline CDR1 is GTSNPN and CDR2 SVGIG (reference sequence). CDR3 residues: CAWSPSPEAFF. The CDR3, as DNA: TGTGCCTGGAGTCCCAGTCCTGAAGCTTTCTTT.

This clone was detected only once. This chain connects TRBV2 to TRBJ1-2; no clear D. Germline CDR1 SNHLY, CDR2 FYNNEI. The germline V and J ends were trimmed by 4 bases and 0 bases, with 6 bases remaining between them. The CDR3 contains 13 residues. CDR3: CASSAGSNYGYTF. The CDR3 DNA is TGTGCCAGCAGTGCAGGATCTAACTATGGCTACACCTTC.

Here the CDR3 DNA reads TGCGCCAGCAGCCCTAGCGGGGGAGGAGATACGCAGTATTTT. This translates into CASSPSGGGDTQYF. The chain employs TRBV5-1 and TRBJ2-3, with 10 nucleotides matching TRBD2. This CDR3 has 14 residues. V shed 4 bases and J 5 bases; nucleotides not matched to a gene: 4. Per germline, CDR1 SGHRS and CDR2 YFSETQ.

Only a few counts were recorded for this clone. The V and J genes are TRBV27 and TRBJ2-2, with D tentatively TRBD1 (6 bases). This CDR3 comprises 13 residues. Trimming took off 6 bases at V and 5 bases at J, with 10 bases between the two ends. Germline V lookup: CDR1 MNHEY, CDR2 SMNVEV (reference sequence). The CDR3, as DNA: TGTGCCAGCAGCACGGGACAAACCGGGGAGCTGTTTTTT. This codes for CASSTGQTGELFF.

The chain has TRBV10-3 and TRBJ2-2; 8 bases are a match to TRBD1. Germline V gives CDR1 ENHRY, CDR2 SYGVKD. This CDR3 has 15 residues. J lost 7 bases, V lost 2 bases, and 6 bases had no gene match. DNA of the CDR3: TGTGCCATCAGTGAGCCCAGACAGGGGATCGGGGAGCTGTTTTTT. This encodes CAISEPRQGIGELFF.